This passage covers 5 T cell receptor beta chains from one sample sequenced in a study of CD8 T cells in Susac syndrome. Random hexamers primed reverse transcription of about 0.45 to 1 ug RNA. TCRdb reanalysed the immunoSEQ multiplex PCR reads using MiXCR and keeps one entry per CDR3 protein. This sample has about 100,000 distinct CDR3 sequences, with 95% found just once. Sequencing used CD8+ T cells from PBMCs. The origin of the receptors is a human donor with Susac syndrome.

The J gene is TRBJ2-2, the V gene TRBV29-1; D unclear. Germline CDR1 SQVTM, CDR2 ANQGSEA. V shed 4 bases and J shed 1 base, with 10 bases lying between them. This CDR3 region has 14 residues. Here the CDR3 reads CSVVVQKNTGELFF. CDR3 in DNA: TGCAGCGTTGTTGTTCAGAAGAACACCGGGGAGCTGTTTTTT.

Here the CDR3 DNA reads TGCAGCGTTGAGGGGGGGAGGGCTGAAGCTTTCTTT. This translates into CSVEGGRAEAFF. The chain uses TRBV29-1 and TRBJ1-1; D might be TRBD1 (5 bases). The CDR3 extends over 12 amino acids. Trimming stripped 3 bases from V and 6 bases from J, with 11 bases between. The germline V gene has CDR1 SQVTM and CDR2 ANQGSEA.

The CDR3 nucleotides read TGTGCCAGCAGTTGGACTAGCGGGAGCACAGATACGCAGTATTTT. Translation: CASSWTSGSTDTQYF. The rearrangement uses TRBV6-2 or TRBV6-3 and TRBJ2-3; 11 nucleotides match TRBD2. CDR1 MNHEY and CDR2 SVGEGT come from the germline V gene. Unmatched junction bases numbered 0, after V lost 4 bases and J lost 0 bases. This CDR3 has 15 amino acids.

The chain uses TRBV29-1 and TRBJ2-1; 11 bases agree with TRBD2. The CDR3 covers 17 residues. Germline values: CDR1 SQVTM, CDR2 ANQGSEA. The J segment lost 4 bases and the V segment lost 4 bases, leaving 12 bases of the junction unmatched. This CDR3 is CSVAPREVAGGYNEQFF. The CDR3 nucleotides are TGCAGCGTTGCGCCCCGGGAGGTAGCGGGAGGGTACAATGAGCAGTTCTTC.

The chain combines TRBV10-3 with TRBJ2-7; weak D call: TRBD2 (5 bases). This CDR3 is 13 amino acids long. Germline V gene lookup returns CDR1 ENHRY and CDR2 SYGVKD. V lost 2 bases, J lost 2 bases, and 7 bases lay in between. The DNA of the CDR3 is TGTGCCATCAGTGAGGGACTGACCTACGAGCAGTACTTC. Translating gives CAISEGLTYEQYF.